This T cell receptor beta chain was sequenced in a study of OX40 agonist ivuxolimab in advanced cancers. In the study overall: Patient treatment consisted of intravenous ivuxolimab administration every 2 weeks at 0.01 to 10 mg/kg. Averaging roughly 60 years in age, with a range of about 23 to 79, the cohort was approximately 84% male. Study-wide points: At 0.1 to 3.0 mg/kg, clonal expansion of CD4+ and CD8+ blood T cells had occurred by week 6.

The assay was immunoSEQ multiplex PCR, and TCRdb's table has in-frame clones only and misses some. The sample lists tens of thousands of clones; approximately 85% were seen once. As concerns this clone: Antigen unknown.

The CDR3 runs to 18 residues. Germline CDR1 reads SGHNT; CDR2 reads YYREEE (reference sequence). The J segment lost 6 bases and the V segment lost 4 bases, leaving 17 bases of the junction unmatched. The chain combines TRBV5-4 with TRBJ2-2, with TRBD2 matching over 8 bases. The TCR was taken from an adult with an advanced solid tumor such as melanoma, head and neck, liver or kidney cancer. This specimen consisted of CD4+ or CD8+ T cells sorted from blood, obtained in a trial of the OX40 agonist ivuxolimab. CDR3 DNA: TGTGCCAGCAGCCCCCGGTTAGGGTCGGGGGGGCCGCCCGGGGAGCTGTTTTTT. This gives the protein CASSPRLGSGGPPGELFF. The variable domain in full, completed from reference TRBV5-4 and TRBJ2-2, reads ETGVTQSPTHLIKTRGQQVTLRCSSQSGHNTVSWYQQALGQGPQFIFQYYREEENGRGNFPPRFSGLQFPNYSSELNVNALELDDSALYLCASSPRLGSGGPPGELFFGEGSRLTVL.